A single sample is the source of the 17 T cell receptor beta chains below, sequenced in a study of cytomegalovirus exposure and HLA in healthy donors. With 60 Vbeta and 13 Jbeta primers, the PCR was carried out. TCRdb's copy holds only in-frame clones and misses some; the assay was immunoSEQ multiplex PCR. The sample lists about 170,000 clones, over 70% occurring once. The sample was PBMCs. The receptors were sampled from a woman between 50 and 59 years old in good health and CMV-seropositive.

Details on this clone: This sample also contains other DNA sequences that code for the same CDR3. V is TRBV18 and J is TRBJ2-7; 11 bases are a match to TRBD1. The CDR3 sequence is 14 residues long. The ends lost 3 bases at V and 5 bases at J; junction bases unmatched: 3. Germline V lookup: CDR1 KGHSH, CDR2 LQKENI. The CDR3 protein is CASSPGTGGDEQYF. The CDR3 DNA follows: TGTGCCAGCTCACCCGGGACAGGGGGGGACGAGCAGTACTTC.

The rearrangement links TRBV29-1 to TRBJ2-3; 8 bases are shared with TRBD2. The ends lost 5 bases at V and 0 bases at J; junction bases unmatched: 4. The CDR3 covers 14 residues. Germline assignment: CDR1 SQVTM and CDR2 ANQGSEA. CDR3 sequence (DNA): TGCAGCGTTTCGGGGGGGGAGAGCACAGATACGCAGTATTTT. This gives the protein CSVSGGESTDTQYF.

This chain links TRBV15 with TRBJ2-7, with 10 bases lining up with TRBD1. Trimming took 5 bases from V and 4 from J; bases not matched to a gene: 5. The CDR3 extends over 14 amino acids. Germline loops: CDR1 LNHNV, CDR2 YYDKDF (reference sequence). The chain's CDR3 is CATSGDRGPYEQYF. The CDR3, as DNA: TGTGCCACCAGCGGCGACAGGGGGCCGTACGAGCAGTACTTC.

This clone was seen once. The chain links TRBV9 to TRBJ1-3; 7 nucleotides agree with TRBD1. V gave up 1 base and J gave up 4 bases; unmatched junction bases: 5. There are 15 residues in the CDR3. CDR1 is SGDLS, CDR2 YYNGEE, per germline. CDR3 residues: CASSVSGTVGNTIYF. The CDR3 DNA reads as TGTGCCAGCAGCGTATCCGGGACAGTAGGAAACACCATATATTTT.

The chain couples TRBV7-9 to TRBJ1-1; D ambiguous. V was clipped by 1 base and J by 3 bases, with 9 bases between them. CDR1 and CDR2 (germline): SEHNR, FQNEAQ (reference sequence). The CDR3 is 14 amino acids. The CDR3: CASSLGWRDTEAFF. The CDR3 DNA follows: TGTGCCAGCAGCTTAGGCTGGAGGGACACTGAAGCTTTCTTT.

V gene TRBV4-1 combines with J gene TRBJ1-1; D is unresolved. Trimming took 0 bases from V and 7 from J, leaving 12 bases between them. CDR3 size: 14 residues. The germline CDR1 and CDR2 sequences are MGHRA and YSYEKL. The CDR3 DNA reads TGCGCCAGCAGCCAAGATGAGGTCGGGGTTGAAGCTTTCTTT. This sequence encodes CASSQDEVGVEAFF.

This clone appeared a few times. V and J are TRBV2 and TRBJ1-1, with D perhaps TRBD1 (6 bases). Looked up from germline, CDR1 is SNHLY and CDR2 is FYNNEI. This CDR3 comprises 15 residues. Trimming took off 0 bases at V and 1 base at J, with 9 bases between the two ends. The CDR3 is CASSEAMDRNTEAFF. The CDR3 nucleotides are TGTGCCAGCAGTGAAGCCATGGACAGGAACACTGAAGCTTTCTTT.

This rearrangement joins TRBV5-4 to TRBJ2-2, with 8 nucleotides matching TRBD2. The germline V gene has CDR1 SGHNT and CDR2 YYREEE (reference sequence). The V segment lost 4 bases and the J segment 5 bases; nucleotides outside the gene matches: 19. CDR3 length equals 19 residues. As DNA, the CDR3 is TGTGCCAGCAGCCGTCCTCCGGGGGGGGGCGGGAGAGGAACCGGGGAGCTGTTTTTT. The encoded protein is CASSRPPGGGGRGTGELFF.

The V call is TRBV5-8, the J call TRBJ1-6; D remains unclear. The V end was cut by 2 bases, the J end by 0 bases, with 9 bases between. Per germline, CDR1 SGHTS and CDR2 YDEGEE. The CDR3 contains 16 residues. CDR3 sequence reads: CASSLRRSSYNSPLHF. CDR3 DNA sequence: TGTGCCAGCAGCTTAAGGAGGAGCTCCTATAATTCACCCCTCCACTTT.

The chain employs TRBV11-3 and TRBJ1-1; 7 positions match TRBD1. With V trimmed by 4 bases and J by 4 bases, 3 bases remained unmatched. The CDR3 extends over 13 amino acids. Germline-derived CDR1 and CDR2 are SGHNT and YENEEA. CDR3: CASSWGQPTEAFF. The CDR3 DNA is TGTGCCAGCAGCTGGGGACAGCCCACTGAAGCTTTCTTT.

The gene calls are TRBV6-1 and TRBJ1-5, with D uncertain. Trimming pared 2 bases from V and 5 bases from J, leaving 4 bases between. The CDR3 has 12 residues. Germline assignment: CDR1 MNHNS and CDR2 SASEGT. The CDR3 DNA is TGTGCCAGCAGTGAACCTGATCAGCCCCAGCATTTT. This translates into CASSEPDQPQHF.

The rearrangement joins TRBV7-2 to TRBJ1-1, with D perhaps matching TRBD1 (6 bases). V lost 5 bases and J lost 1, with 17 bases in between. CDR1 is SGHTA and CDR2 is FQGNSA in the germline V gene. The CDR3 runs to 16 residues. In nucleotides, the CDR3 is TGTGCCAGCAGCCCGGGAGGAATAGGGGGGAACACTGAAGCTTTCTTT. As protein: CASSPGGIGGNTEAFF.

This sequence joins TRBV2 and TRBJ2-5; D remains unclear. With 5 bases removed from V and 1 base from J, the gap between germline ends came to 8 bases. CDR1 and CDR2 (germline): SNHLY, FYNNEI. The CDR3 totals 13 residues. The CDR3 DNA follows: TGTGCCAGCAGTCTTCCGTCCCAAGAGACCCAGTACTTC. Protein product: CASSLPSQETQYF.

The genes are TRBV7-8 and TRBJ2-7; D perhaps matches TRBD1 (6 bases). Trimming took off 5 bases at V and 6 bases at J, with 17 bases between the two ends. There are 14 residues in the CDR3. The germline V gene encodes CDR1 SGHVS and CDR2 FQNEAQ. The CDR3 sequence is CASSTGQIRGEQYF. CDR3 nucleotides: TGTGCCAGCAGCACTGGACAGATTCGGGGCGAGCAGTACTTC.

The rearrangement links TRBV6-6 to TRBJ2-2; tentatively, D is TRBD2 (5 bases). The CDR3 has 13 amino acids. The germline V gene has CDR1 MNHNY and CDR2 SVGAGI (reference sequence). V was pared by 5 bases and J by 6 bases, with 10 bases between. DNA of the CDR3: TGTGCCAGCAGTGGGGAGCTCGCCGGGGAGCTGTTTTTT. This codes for CASSGELAGELFF.

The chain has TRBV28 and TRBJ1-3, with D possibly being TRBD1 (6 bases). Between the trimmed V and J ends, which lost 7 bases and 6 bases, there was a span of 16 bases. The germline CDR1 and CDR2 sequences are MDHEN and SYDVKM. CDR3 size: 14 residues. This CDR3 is CASMDGTLENTIYF. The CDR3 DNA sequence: TGTGCCAGCATGGACGGGACATTGGAAAACACCATATATTTT.

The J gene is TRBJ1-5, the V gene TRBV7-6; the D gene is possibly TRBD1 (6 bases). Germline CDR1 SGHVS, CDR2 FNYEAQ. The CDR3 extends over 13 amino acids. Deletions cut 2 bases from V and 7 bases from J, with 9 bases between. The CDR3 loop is CASSLSDRQPQHF. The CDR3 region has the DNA TGTGCCAGCAGCTTATCGGACAGACAGCCCCAGCATTTT.